The rows below give T cell receptor beta chains drawn from one sample of a study of blood T cells in healthy people across ages. TCRdb processed the 5' RACE reads anew with MiXCR; each CDR3 protein has one entry. This table has some 880,000 distinct CDR3 sequences, 30% to 45% appearing once. Sequences were obtained from blood. These TCRs come from a man younger than 35 in good health. Both conserved end residues are part of each CDR3. A D gene is named only where the DNA matches it firmly. For some rows the clone size is stated as once, few or many, or as a class when expanded; others skip it.

>-|-|TRBJ1-2|TRBV10-3
CAIRTGSRGVNYGYTF
TGTGCCATCAGGACGGGCTCAAGGGGGGTGAACTATGGCTACACCTTC
>TRBD1|few|TRBJ2-5|TRBV28
CASTPGHRGGETQYF
TGTGCCAGCACCCCGGGACACAGGGGTGGAGAGACCCAGTACTTC
>-|-|TRBJ2-5|TRBV6-5
CASSAIRFGETQYF
TGTGCCAGCAGCGCAATCAGGTTTGGGGAGACCCAGTACTTC
>-|-|TRBJ1-6|TRBV4-3
CASSQVTQGDSPLHF
TGCGCCAGCAGCCAAGTGACCCAGGGAGATTCACCCCTCCACTTT
>TRBD2|-|TRBJ2-1|TRBV15
CATSRDLAGGEQFF
TGTGCCACCAGCAGAGATCTGGCGGGGGGTGAGCAGTTCTTC
>-|-|TRBJ2-5|TRBV7-9
CASSLQAQKETQYF
TGTGCCAGCAGCTTACAAGCCCAAAAAGAGACCCAGTACTTC
>TRBD2|few|TRBJ2-5|TRBV11-2
CASRGWKGREETQYF
TGTGCCAGCAGAGGCTGGAAGGGGCGGGAGGAGACCCAGTACTTC
>-|few|TRBJ1-4|TRBV25-1
CASSESGSGKLFF
TGTGCCAGCAGTGAATCCGGCAGTGGAAAACTGTTTTTT
>-|few|TRBJ1-6|TRBV7-2
CASSPRDLYNSPLHF
TGTGCCAGCAGCCCCCGCGACCTTTATAATTCACCCCTCCACTTT
>-|few|TRBJ1-6|TRBV7-9
CASSPHGSPLHF
TGTGCCAGCAGCCCGCACGGCTCACCCCTCCACTTT
>TRBD2|-|TRBJ2-5|TRBV5-6
CASSLDSKQRGTQYF
TGTGCCAGCAGCTTGGACTCGAAACAGCGGGGGACCCAGTACTTC
>-|few|TRBJ2-7|TRBV19
CASSTERASGEQYF
TGTGCCAGTAGCACAGAGCGGGCGTCTGGCGAGCAGTACTTC
>-|-|TRBJ1-2|TRBV5-1
CASSLVGAYGYTF
TGCGCCAGCAGCTTGGTTGGAGCCTATGGCTACACCTTC
>TRBD2|-|TRBJ2-5|TRBV12-3/TRBV12-4
CASRPGLAGETQYF
TGTGCCAGCAGGCCGGGACTAGCGGGGGAGACCCAGTACTTC
>TRBD1|-|TRBJ1-1|TRBV18
CASSSGGQQNTEAFF
TGTGCCAGCTCAAGTGGGGGACAGCAGAACACTGAAGCTTTCTTT
>-|many|TRBJ2-5|TRBV7-9
CASSPHGENQETQYF
TGTGCCAGCAGCCCTCATGGGGAGAATCAAGAGACCCAGTACTTC
>-|-|TRBJ2-1|TRBV6-2/TRBV6-3
CASSYSSLLGPVNNEQFF
TGTGCCAGCAGTTACTCGAGTCTTCTAGGCCCGGTAAACAATGAGCAGTTCTTC
>-|-|TRBJ2-5|TRBV18
CASSPRRFWETQYF
TGTGCCAGCTCACCAAGGCGGTTTTGGGAGACCCAGTACTTC
>-|-|TRBJ2-3|TRBV12-3/TRBV12-4
CASSLRADPQYF
TGTGCCAGCAGTTTGAGAGCAGATCCGCAGTATTTT
>TRBD1|few|TRBJ1-1|TRBV5-1
CASSSGTAMNTEAFF
TGCGCCAGCAGCTCCGGGACAGCGATGAACACTGAAGCTTTCTTT
>-|-|TRBJ2-3|TRBV20-1
CSASEGGGLGTDTQYF
TGCAGTGCTAGTGAGGGGGGGGGCCTCGGCACAGATACGCAGTATTTT
>-|few|TRBJ1-2|TRBV5-6
CASSLYGEPRGGRGYTF
TGTGCCAGCAGCTTGTACGGCGAACCGCGGGGCGGTCGGGGCTACACCTTC
>-|-|TRBJ2-1|TRBV20-1
CSASRSSEGNEQFF
TGCAGTGCTAGTCGGTCTAGCGAGGGCAATGAGCAGTTCTTC
>-|-|TRBJ1-6|TRBV4-1
CASSFTGGNNSPLHF
TGCGCCAGCAGCTTCACCGGGGGGAATAATTCACCCCTCCACTTT
>TRBD1|-|TRBJ1-2|TRBV7-2
CASSRTGLLDYGYTF
TGTGCCAGCAGCCGGACAGGACTCCTGGACTATGGCTACACCTTC
>-|-|TRBJ1-4|TRBV11-2
CASSLQGSTNEKLFF
TGTGCCAGCAGCTTACAGGGCTCAACTAATGAAAAACTGTTTTTT
>-|-|TRBJ2-3|TRBV4-3
CASSQEGGGGGTDTQYF
TGCGCCAGCAGCCAAGAAGGAGGGGGAGGTGGGACAGATACGCAGTATTTT
>-|-|TRBJ1-2|TRBV2
CASSEAQANYGYTF
TGTGCCAGCAGTGAAGCGCAAGCTAACTATGGCTACACCTTC
>-|few|TRBJ1-1|TRBV7-2
CASSSGAERGTEAFF
TGTGCCAGCAGCTCTGGCGCGGAGAGGGGCACTGAAGCTTTCTTT
>-|few|TRBJ1-5|TRBV20-1
CSARDWEGSNQPQHF
TGCAGTGCTAGAGATTGGGAGGGGTCAAATCAGCCCCAGCATTTT
>-|-|TRBJ1-5|TRBV21-1
CASSKPLPGGGQPQHF
TGTGCCAGCAGCAAGCCCTTACCAGGGGGCGGACAGCCCCAGCATTTT
>TRBD1|-|TRBJ1-6|TRBV7-9
CASSPRQGGFNSPLHF
TGTGCCAGCAGTCCCCGACAGGGGGGATTTAATTCACCCCTCCACTTT
>TRBD1|-|TRBJ1-1|TRBV9
CASSVGVGTENTEAFF
TGTGCCAGCAGCGTAGGGGTAGGGACAGAGAACACTGAAGCTTTCTTT
>-|-|TRBJ2-7|TRBV20-1
CSATDGPAYEQYF
TGCAGTGCTACGGATGGACCCGCCTACGAGCAGTACTTC
>-|-|TRBJ1-1|TRBV20-1
CSAREVICSAEAFF
TGCAGTGCTAGAGAGGTTATTTGTAGCGCAGAAGCTTTCTTT
>-|few|TRBJ1-2|TRBV12-3/TRBV12-4
CASSKQGRVGYGYTF
TGTGCCAGCAGCAAGCAGGGGAGGGTGGGCTATGGCTACACCTTC
>-|-|TRBJ2-5|TRBV19
CASSTTGTETQYF
TGTGCCAGTAGTACCACAGGGACCGAGACCCAGTACTTC
>TRBD1|-|TRBJ2-3|TRBV5-5
CASSFDWDRLFPDTQYF
TGTGCCAGCAGCTTCGACTGGGACAGGCTTTTTCCAGATACGCAGTATTTT
>TRBD2|-|TRBJ2-3|TRBV4-1
CASSQEALAGTSTDTQYF
TGCGCCAGCAGCCAAGAGGCGTTAGCGGGGACCAGCACAGATACGCAGTATTTT
>-|-|TRBJ2-5|TRBV20-1
CSAPTESHPGAQYF
TGCAGTGCCCCGACAGAGTCCCACCCAGGGGCCCAGTACTTC
>-|-|TRBJ2-1|TRBV6-5
CASSPGVQETQFF
TGTGCCAGCAGTCCAGGGGTCCAAGAGACCCAGTTCTTC
>-|-|TRBJ1-1|TRBV6-1
CASDKHLNTEAFF
TGTGCCAGCGATAAACACCTGAACACTGAAGCTTTCTTT
>TRBD1|many|TRBJ2-5|TRBV14
CASSQLTGYGETQYF
TGTGCCAGCAGCCAACTGACAGGGTATGGAGAGACCCAGTACTTC
>-|-|TRBJ2-5|TRBV7-8
CASSLDQRSGGTQYF
TGTGCCAGCAGCTTAGATCAGAGATCCGGGGGGACCCAGTACTTC
>TRBD1|few|TRBJ1-2|TRBV19
CASAQGARDGYTF
TGTGCCAGTGCTCAGGGGGCGCGAGATGGCTACACCTTC